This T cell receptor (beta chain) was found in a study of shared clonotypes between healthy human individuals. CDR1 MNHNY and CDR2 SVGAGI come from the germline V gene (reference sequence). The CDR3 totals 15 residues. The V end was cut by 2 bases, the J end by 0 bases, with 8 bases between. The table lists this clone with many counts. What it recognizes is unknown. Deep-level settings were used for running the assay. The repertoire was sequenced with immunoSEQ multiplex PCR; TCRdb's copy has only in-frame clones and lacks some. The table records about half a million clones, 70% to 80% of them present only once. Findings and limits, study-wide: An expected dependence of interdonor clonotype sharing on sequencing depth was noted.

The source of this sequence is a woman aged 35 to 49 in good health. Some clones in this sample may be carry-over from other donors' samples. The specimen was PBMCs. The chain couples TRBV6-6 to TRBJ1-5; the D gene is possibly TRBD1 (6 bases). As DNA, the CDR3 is TGTGCCAGCAGTTACGGGGGCTATAGCAATCAGCCCCAGCATTTT. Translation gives CASSYGGYSNQPQHF.